This T cell receptor (beta chain) is drawn from a study of graft-versus-host responses after intestinal transplantation. Whole-study context: All recipients were transplanted with multivisceral, liver-intestinal, or isolated intestinal grafts.

Profiling relied on immunoSEQ multiplex PCR, and the TCRdb table lists in-frame clones only, not all of them. The sample yields 40,000 to 55,000 clones, more than 80% seen once. Germline V gene sequence: CDR1 LNHDA, CDR2 SQIVND (reference sequence). This CDR3 is 15 amino acids long. Germline trimming cut 6 bases from V and 6 bases from J; bases unmatched to any gene: 10. With regard to this clone: Its target is not known.

Specimen: unstimulated CD4+ T cells sorted from spleen or lymph node cells, collected before transplant. This clonotype was obtained from a human donor who was the organ donor for an intestinal transplant. This chain uses TRBV19 with TRBJ2-1, with TRBD2 matching over 8 bases. CDR3 in DNA: TGTGCCAGTAGGATGAGCGGGAGTTGGGGCAATGAGCAGTTCTTC. Protein: CASRMSGSWGNEQFF.